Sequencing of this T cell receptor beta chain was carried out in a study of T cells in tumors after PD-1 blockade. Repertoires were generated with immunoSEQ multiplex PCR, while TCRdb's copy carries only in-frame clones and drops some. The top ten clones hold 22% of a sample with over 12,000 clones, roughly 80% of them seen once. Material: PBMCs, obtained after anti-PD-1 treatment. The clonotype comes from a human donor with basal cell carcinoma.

The CDR3 DNA reads as TGTGCCAGCAGTTTGTCCAGGGTTTTGAACACTGAAGCTTTCTTT. This gives the protein CASSLSRVLNTEAFF. This chain links TRBV27 with TRBJ1-1; possibly TRBD1 for D (5 bases). The CDR3 is 15 amino acids. Germline loops: CDR1 MNHEY, CDR2 SMNVEV (reference sequence). Trimming stripped 3 bases from V and 0 bases from J, with 11 bases between.